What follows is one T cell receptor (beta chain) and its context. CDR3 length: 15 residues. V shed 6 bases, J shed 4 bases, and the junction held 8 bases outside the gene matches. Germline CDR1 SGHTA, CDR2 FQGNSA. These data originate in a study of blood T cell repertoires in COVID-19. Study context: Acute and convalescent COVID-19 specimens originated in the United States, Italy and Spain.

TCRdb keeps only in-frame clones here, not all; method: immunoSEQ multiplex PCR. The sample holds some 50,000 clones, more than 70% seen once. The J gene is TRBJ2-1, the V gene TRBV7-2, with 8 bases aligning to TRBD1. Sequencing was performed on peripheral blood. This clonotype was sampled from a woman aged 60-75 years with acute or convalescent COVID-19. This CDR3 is CASSSGTGIYNEQFF. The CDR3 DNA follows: TGTGCCAGCAGTTCTGGGACAGGAATATACAATGAGCAGTTCTTC.